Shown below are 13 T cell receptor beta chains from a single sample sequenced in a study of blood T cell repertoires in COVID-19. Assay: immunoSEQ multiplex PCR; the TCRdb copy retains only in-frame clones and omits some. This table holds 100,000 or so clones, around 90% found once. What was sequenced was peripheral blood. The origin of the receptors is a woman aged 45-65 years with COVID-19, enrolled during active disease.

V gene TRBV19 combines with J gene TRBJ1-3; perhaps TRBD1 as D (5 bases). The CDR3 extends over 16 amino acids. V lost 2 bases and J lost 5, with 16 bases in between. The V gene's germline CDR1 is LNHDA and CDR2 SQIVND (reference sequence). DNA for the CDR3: TGTGCCAGTAGTATAAGTTTCCAGGGAACAAGAAACACCATATATTTT. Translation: CASSISFQGTRNTIYF. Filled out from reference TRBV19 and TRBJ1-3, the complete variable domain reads DGGITQSPKYLFRKEGQNVTLSCEQNLNHDAMYWYRQDPGQGLRLIYYSQIVNDFQKGDIAEGYSVSREKKESFPLTVTSAQKNPTAFYLCASSISFQGTRNTIYFGEGSWLTVV.

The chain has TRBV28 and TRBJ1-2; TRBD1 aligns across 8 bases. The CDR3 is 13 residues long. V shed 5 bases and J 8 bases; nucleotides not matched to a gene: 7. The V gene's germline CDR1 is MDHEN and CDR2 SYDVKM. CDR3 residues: CASSLRTGQGYTF. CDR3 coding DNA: TGTGCCAGCAGTCTACGGACAGGGCAAGGCTACACCTTC.

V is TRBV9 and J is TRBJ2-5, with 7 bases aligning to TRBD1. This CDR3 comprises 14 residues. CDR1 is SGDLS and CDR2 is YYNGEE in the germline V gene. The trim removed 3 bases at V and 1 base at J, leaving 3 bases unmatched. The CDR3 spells CASSAGTAQETQYF. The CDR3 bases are TGTGCCAGCAGCGCCGGGACAGCCCAAGAGACCCAGTACTTC. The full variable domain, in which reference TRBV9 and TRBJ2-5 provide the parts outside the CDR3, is DSGVTQTPKHLITATGQRVTLRCSPRSGDLSVYWYQQSLDQGLQFLIQYYNGEERAKGNILERFSAQQFPDLHSELNLSSLELGDSALYFCASSAGTAQETQYFGPGTRLLVL.

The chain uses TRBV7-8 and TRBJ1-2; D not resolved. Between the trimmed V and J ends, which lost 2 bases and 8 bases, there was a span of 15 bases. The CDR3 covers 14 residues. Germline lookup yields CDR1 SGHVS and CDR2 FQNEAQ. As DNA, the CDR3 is TGTGCCAGCAGCTTACTTACGTCGGGTACCGGCTACACCTTC. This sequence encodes CASSLLTSGTGYTF.

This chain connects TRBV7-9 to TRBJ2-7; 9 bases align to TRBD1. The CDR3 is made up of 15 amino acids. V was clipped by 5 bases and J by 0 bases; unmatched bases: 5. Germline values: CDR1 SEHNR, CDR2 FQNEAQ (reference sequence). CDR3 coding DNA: TGTGCCAGCAGCCCCCAGGGACAGGGCTCCTACGAGCAGTACTTC. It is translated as CASSPQGQGSYEQYF.

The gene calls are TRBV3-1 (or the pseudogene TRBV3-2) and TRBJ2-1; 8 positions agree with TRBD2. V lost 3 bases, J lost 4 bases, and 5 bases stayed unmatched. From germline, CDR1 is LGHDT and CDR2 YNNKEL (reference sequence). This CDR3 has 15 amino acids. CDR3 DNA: TGTGCCAGCAGCCAGAGCGGGGGCCGGTACAATGAGCAGTTCTTC. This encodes CASSQSGGRYNEQFF.

The CDR3, as DNA: TGTGCCAGCATGCAAGCGGGGGTATTGGAGACCCAGTACTTC. Protein sequence: CASMQAGVLETQYF. V usage is TRBV2 and J usage is TRBJ2-5; 8 bases align to TRBD2. Germline CDR1 and CDR2: SNHLY and FYNNEI. V trimming: 7 bases; J trimming: 5 bases; junction bases outside the gene matches: 9. The CDR3 extends over 14 amino acids.

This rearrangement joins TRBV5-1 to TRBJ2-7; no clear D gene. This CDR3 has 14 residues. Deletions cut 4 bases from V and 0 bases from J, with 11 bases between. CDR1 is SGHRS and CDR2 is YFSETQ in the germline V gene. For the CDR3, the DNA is TGCGCCAGCAGCCGAGGCACGAGCTCCTACGAGCAGTACTTC. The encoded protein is CASSRGTSSYEQYF.

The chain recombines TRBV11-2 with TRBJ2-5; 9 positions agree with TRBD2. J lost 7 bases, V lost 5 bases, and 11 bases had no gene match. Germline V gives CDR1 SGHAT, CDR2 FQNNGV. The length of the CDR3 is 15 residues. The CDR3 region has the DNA TGTGCCAGCAGCCCCTTGGGTAGCGGGGGAGCGACCCAGTACTTC. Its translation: CASSPLGSGGATQYF.

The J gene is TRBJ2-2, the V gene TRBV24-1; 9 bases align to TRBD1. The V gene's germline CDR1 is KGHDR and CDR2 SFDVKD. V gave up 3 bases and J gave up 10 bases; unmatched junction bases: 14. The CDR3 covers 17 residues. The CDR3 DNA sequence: TGTGCCACCAGTGATCACCGGGACAGGGTAGGCTTAGAGGAGCTGTTTTTT. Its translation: CATSDHRDRVGLEELFF.

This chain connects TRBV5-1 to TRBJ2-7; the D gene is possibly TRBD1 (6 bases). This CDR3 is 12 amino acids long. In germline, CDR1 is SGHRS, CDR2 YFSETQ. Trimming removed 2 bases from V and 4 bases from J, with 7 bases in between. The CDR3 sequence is CASSFTGYEQYF. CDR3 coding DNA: TGCGCCAGCAGCTTTACAGGGTACGAGCAGTACTTC.

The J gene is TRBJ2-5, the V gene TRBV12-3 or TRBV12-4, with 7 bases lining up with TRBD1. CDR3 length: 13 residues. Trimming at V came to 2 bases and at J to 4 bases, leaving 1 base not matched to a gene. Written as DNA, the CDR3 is TGTGCCAGCAGTTTAAAGGGGGCAGAGACCCAGTACTTC. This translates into CASSLKGAETQYF.

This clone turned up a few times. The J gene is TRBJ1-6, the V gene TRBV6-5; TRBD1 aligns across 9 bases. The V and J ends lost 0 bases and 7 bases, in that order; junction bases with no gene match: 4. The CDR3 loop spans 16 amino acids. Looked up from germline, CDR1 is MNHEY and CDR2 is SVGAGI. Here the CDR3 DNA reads TGTGCCAGCAGTTACTCGGGACAGGGAGGGAATTCACCCCTCCACTTT. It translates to CASSYSGQGGNSPLHF.